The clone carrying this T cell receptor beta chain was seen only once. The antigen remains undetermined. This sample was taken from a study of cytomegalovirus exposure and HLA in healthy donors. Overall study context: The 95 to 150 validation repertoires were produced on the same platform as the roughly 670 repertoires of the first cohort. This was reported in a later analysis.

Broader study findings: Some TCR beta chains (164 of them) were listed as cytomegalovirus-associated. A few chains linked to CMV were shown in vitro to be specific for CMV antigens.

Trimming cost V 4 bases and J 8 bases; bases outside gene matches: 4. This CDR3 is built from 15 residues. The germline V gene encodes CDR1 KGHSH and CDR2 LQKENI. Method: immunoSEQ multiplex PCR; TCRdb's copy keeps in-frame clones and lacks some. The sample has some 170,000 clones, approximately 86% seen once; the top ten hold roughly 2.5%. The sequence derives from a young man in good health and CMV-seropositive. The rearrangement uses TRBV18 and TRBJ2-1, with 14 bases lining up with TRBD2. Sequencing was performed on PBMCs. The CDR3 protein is CASSRGTSGSDEQFF. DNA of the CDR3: TGTGCCAGCTCACGGGGGACTAGCGGGAGTGATGAGCAGTTCTTC.